This T cell receptor beta chain appears in the sequencing data of a study of T-cell reconstitution after alpha-beta-depleted transplantation in children. Concerning this clonotype itself: At one boundary the junction diverges from the germline segment, which might be a read error.

Researchers prepared the TCRbeta library using unique molecular identifiers, the study reports. TCRdb re-analysed the PCR reads in MiXCR, keeping a single row per CDR3 protein. Of approximately 44,000 distinct CDR3 sequences listed, under 6% are singletons. From germline, CDR1 is KGHSH and CDR2 LQKENI. This CDR3 has 17 residues. The chain is built from TRBV18 and TRBJ1-1; 9 bases are a match to TRBD1. This sequence originates from a female patient aged 2 to 10 who had a stem cell transplant for aplastic anemia, so the T cells may come from the graft donor. The sample in question was PBMCs, mostly from graft donor cells, obtained 60 days after TCRalphabeta/CD19-depleted stem cell transplant. The CDR3 DNA reads as TGTGCCAGCTCACCACTCTCCGGGACAGGGTTGAACCCTGAAGCTTTCTTT. Translated, it gives CASSPLSGTGLNPEAFF.